This T cell receptor (beta chain) originates from a study of blood T cell repertoires in COVID-19. Background on the study: Acute-phase and convalescent COVID-19 samples originated in the United States, Italy and Spain.

Repertoires were generated with immunoSEQ multiplex PCR, while TCRdb's copy carries only in-frame clones and drops some. The sample consists of some 180,000 clones, approximately 80% of them appearing once. V gave up 0 bases and J gave up 6 bases; unmatched junction bases: 7. CDR3 length: 15 amino acids. The V gene's germline CDR1 is SGDLS and CDR2 YYNGEE. The chain employs TRBV9 and TRBJ1-1; 8 nucleotides match TRBD1. The specimen was peripheral blood. This receptor was taken from a woman in her thirties or forties with COVID-19, enrolled during active disease. The CDR3 protein is CASSVDARGHAEAFF. The CDR3 nucleotides are TGTGCCAGCAGCGTAGACGCCAGGGGGCACGCTGAAGCTTTCTTT.